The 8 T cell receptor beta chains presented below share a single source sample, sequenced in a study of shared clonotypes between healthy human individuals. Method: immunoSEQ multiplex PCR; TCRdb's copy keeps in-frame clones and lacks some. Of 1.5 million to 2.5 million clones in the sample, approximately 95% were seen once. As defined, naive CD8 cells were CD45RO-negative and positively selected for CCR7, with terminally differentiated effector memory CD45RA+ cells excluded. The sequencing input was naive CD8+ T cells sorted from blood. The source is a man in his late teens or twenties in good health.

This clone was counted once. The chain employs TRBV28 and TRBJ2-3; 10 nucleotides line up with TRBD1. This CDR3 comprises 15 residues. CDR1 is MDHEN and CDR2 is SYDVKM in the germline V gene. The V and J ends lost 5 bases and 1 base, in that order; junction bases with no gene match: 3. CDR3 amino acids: CASSIGTGGTDTQYF. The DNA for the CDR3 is TGTGCCAGCAGTATAGGGACAGGGGGCACAGATACGCAGTATTTT.

The CDR3 here is CASSLAREEGDTQYF. As DNA, the CDR3 is TGTGCCAGCAGCTTAGCACGGGAGGAAGGAGATACGCAGTATTTT. The chain links TRBV7-9 to TRBJ2-3; TRBD2 aligns across 7 bases. The CDR3 consists of 15 residues. The J segment lost 5 bases and the V segment lost 0 bases, leaving 5 bases of the junction unmatched. Germline assignment: CDR1 SEHNR and CDR2 FQNEAQ (reference sequence).

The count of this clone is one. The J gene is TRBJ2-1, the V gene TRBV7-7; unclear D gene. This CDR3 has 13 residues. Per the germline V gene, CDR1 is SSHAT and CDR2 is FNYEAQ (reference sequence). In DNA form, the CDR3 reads TGTGCTAGCCGGAAGGACCCTTACAATGAGCAGTTCTTC. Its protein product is CASRKDPYNEQFF.

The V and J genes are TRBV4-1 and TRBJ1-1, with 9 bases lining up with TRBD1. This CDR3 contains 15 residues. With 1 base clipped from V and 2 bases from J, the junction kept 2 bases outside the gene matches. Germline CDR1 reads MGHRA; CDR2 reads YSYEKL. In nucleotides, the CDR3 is TGCGCCAGCAGCCAAGTACAGGGGGCTAACACTGAAGCTTTCTTT. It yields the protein CASSQVQGANTEAFF.

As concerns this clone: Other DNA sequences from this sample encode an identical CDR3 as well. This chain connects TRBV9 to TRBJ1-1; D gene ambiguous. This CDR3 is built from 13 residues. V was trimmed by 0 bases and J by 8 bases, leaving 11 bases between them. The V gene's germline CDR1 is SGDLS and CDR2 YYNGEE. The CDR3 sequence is CASSVVGSTEAFF. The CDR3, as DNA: TGTGCCAGCAGCGTAGTGGGCAGTACCGAAGCTTTCTTT. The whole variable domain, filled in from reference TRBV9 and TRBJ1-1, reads DSGVTQTPKHLITATGQRVTLRCSPRSGDLSVYWYQQSLDQGLQFLIQYYNGEERAKGNILERFSAQQFPDLHSELNLSSLELGDSALYFCASSVVGSTEAFFGQGTRLTVV.

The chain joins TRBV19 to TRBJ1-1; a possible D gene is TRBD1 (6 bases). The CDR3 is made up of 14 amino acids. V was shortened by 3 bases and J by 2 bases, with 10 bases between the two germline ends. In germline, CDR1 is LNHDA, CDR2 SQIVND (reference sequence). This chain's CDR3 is CASSILGANTEAFF. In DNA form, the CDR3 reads TGTGCCAGTAGTATCCTGGGGGCAAACACTGAAGCTTTCTTT.

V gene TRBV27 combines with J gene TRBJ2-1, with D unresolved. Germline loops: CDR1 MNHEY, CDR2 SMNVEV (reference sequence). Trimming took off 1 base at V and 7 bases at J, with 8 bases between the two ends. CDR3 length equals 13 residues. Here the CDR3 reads CASSLFGSNEQFF. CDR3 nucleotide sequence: TGTGCCAGCAGTTTATTTGGATCGAATGAGCAGTTCTTC.

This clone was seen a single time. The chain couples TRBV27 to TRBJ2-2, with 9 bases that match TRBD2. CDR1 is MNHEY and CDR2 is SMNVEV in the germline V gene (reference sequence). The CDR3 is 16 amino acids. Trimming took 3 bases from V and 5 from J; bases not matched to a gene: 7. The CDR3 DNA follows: TGTGCCAGCAGTTTGGCTAGCGGGGAAGGAACCGGGGAGCTGTTTTTT. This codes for CASSLASGEGTGELFF.